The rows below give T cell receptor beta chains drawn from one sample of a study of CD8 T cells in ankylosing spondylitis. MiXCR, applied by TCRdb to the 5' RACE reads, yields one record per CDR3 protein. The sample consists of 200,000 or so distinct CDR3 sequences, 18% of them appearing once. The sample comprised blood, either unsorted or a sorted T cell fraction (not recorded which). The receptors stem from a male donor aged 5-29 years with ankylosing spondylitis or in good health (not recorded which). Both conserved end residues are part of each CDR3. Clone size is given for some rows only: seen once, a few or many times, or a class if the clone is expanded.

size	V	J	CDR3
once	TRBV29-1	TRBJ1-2	CSVGRLDLGGYTF
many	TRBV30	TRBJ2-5	CAWNPATGTQYF
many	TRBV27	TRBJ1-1	CASSRQNTEAFF
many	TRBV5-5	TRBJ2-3	CASSLSGVAETDTQYF
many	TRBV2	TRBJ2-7	CASSDWDRGGFEQYF
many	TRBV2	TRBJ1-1	CASSDWGRGSSAEAFF
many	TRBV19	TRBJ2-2	CASLPTSGVTGELFF
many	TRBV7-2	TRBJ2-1	CASSATERRDEQFF
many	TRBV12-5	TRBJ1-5	CASGWSQPQHF
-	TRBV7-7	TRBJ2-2	CASSPTYTGELFF
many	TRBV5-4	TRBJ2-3	CASSPVVSDTQYF
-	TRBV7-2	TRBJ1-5	CASSFLGAHEGQPQHF
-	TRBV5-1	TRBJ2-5	CASSEGRVAETQYF
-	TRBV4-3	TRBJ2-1	CASSQDLGGSNEQFF
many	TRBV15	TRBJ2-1	CATSARPSSYNEQFF
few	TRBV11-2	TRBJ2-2	CASSRGTLNTGELFF
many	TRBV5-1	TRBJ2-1	CASSQGLAGVGQFF
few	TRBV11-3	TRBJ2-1	CASSGSGLYNEQFF
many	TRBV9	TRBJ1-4	CASSPPGQPHEKLFF
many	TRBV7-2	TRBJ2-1	CASSLAYEQFF
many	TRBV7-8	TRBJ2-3	CASSLGLRTDTQYF
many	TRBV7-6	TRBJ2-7	CASSPRDPYEQYF
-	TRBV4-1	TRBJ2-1	CASSQGPSGTSYNEQFF
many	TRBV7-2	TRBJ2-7	CASSAPGYEQYF
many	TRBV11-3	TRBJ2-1	CASSLRGGIGDEQFF
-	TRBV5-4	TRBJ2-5	CASSLAMRGQETQYF